Shown below are 7 T cell receptor beta chains from a single sample sequenced in a study of T cell responses to AZD1222 COVID-19 vaccine. TCRdb's table, derived via immunoSEQ multiplex PCR, lists solely in-frame clones and lacks some. The table includes about 140,000 clones, 88% detected once. Sequences were derived from peripheral blood, sampled 28 days after the second dose of the MenACWY control vaccine. The receptors were sampled from an adult who received the MenACWY meningococcal vaccine as a control.

The chain links TRBV4-2 to TRBJ1-1, with TRBD1 identical over 7 bases. CDR3 size: 15 residues. Germline V gives CDR1 LGHNA, CDR2 YNFKEQ. Trimming removed 4 bases from V and 5 bases from J; junction bases left unmatched: 10. Here the CDR3 DNA reads TGTGCCAGCAGCCCCCGACAGGGAGCAAATACTGAAGCTTTCTTT. Translation: CASSPRQGANTEAFF.

V is TRBV19 and J is TRBJ1-4, with D hard to call. V dropped 1 base and J dropped 8 bases, with 5 bases sitting between them. CDR1 and CDR2 from the germline V gene are LNHDA and SQIVND (reference sequence). This CDR3 is built from 12 residues. The DNA for the CDR3 is TGTGCCAGTAGTATAGCAAGGGAAAAACTGTTTTTT. Translation: CASSIAREKLFF.

The chain has TRBV5-6 and TRBJ1-2; 7 bases are a match to TRBD1. The CDR3 has 14 residues. J gave up 4 bases and V 2 bases, and 5 bases lay outside the gene matches. CDR1 is SGHDT, CDR2 YYEEEE, per germline. This chain's CDR3 is CASSFMNRGYGYTF. CDR3 in DNA: TGTGCCAGCAGCTTTATGAACAGGGGCTATGGCTACACCTTC.

The genes are TRBV5-1 and TRBJ1-2; TRBD1 aligns across 7 bases. V was pared by 7 bases and J by 8 bases, with 14 bases of the junction left unmatched. Germline V gives CDR1 SGHRS, CDR2 YFSETQ. This CDR3 comprises 14 residues. This chain's CDR3 is CASGPGQTPYGYTF. DNA of the CDR3: TGCGCCAGCGGCCCGGGACAGACCCCTTACGGCTACACCTTC.

The V call is TRBV2, the J call TRBJ1-2, with D unresolved. The germline V gene encodes CDR1 SNHLY and CDR2 FYNNEI. This CDR3 spans 12 amino acids. Trimming removed 6 bases at V and 4 bases at J, with 9 bases between. CDR3 region: CASRVGFYGYTF. CDR3 in DNA: TGTGCCAGCAGGGTGGGCTTCTATGGCTACACCTTC.

This clone was observed once. The V and J genes are TRBV6-5 and TRBJ2-7; no definite D call. Germline-derived CDR1 and CDR2 are MNHEY and SVGAGI. Trimming removed 6 bases from V and 3 bases from J, with 15 bases in between. The CDR3 has 14 amino acids. In DNA form, the CDR3 reads TGTGCCAGCAGCTCTTTAGCTAGGAACTACGAGCAGTACTTC. This codes for CASSSLARNYEQYF.

This rearrangement joins TRBV11-2 to TRBJ2-7, with D possibly being TRBD1 (6 bases). Germline V CDR1 and CDR2: SGHAT, FQNNGV. CDR3 length: 15 residues. V was shortened by 1 base and J by 2 bases, with 12 bases between the two germline ends. The CDR3 region is CASSLAAYRAYEQYF. DNA for the CDR3: TGTGCCAGCAGCTTAGCAGCGTACAGGGCCTACGAGCAGTACTTC.